The present TCR beta chain was sequenced within a study of vaccination effects on CD4 cells after COVID-19. Study details: Participants were vaccinated with two doses of either the BNT162b2 or mRNA-1273 vaccine.

As concerns this clone: Its antigen remains unidentified.

Points from the study as a whole: Within healthy vaccinees, only 1 of 255 vaccine-induced clones displayed cross-reactivity with common cold coronaviruses. Pronounced clonal contraction occurred in clones induced by infection and by vaccine late after vaccination.

Some clones are missing from TCRdb's copy, which holds only in-frame ones; the method was immunoSEQ multiplex PCR. Of 67,000 or so clones listed, roughly 72% were seen once; the top ten hold under 4.5%. ViraFEST used viral peptide pools to expand antigen-specific CD4+ T cells before sequencing. Culturing for roughly 10 days preceded CD4+ T cell isolation. Nucleocapsid antibodies stayed negative before and after vaccination, showing no earlier SARS-CoV-2 infection. They grew over 1.5 million PBMC in each well, adding 7.5 to 10 IU/ml IL-2 and 7.5 to 10 ug/ml peptides. V was clipped by 4 bases and J by 6 bases, with 11 bases between them. In germline, CDR1 is SGHTA, CDR2 FQGTGA. CDR3 size: 13 residues.

The sample here was CD4+ T cells from PBMCs cultured with HCoV-OC43 spike peptides, taken before COVID-19 vaccination. Subset: HCoV-OC43 spike overlapping peptide pool stimulation. This chain links TRBV7-3 with TRBJ2-3; possible D gene TRBD2, 6 bases. This sequence originates from a human donor who received a COVID-19 vaccine. CDR3 region: CASSSGLGDTQYF. CDR3 DNA: TGTGCCAGCAGCTCGGGACTTGGGGATACGCAGTATTTT.